This T cell receptor beta chain was captured by sequencing in a study of CD8 T cells in Susac syndrome. The wider study: At the time of blood draw, patients with Susac syndrome were therapy-naive, receiving corticosteroids, or receiving intravenous immunoglobulin alone. Broader study findings: The study conceded that relatively few individuals underwent its TCR sequencing and HLA analysis.

The V gene lost 9 bases and the J gene lost 7 bases, with 19 bases spanning the gap. Germline V gene lookup returns CDR1 SGHRS and CDR2 YFSETQ. This CDR3 has 13 amino acids. Of note for this clonotype: No antigen is known for it.

cDNA came from around 0.5 to 1 ug RNA primed by random hexamers. TCRdb reprocessed the immunoSEQ multiplex PCR reads with MiXCR, giving one entry per CDR3 protein. In the table there are a few hundred thousand distinct CDR3 sequences, about 94% of which are singletons. Purification of the CD8+ and CD4+ T cells relied on negative isolation, and TEMRA cells underwent FACS enrichment. The sequence was obtained from a human donor with Susac syndrome. J is TRBJ1-2 and V is TRBV5-1; weak D call: TRBD1 (6 bases). Sequences were obtained from CD4+ T cells from PBMCs. DNA for the CDR3: TGCGCCACCTCGTTAGGACAGAATAGTGGCTACACCTTC. This encodes CATSLGQNSGYTF. The variable domain in full, completed from reference TRBV5-1 and TRBJ1-2, reads KAGVTQTPRYLIKTRGQQVTLSCSPISGHRSVSWYQQTPGQGLQFLFEYFSETQRNKGNFPGRFSGRQFSNSRSEMNVSTLELGDSALYLCATSLGQNSGYTFGSGTRLTVV.